The sequence of this T cell receptor beta chain was determined in a study of blood T cell repertoires in COVID-19. On the study more broadly: The United States, Italy and Spain provided the acute and convalescent COVID-19 samples.

During active infection, Seattle patients enrolled and were then monitored through disease. Libraries were prepared by immunoSEQ multiplex PCR; TCRdb keeps only in-frame clonotypes and omits some of them. The table shows over 35,000 clones, with 80% to 90% occurring only once. The CDR3 covers 15 residues. Trimming took off 2 bases at V and 3 bases at J, with 11 bases between the two ends. CDR1 is MNHEY and CDR2 is SVGAGI in the germline V gene. The sample was peripheral blood. This TCR was recovered from a woman of 80 years or more with COVID-19, enrolled during active disease. The genes are TRBV6-5 and TRBJ2-4; D is perhaps TRBD2 (6 bases). CDR3 in DNA: TGTGCCAGCAGTTACCGGGGACTCAACAAAAACATTCAGTACTTC. It encodes CASSYRGLNKNIQYF.